Shown below are 4 T cell receptor beta chains from a single sample sequenced in a study of cytotoxic CD8 clonotypes in ibrutinib-treated CLL. TCRdb's table, derived via immunoSEQ multiplex PCR, lists solely in-frame clones and lacks some. The sample consists of 60,000 to 75,000 clones, 90% of them appearing once. The material sequenced was PBMCs, taken after 12 months of ibrutinib treatment. All receptors come from a human donor with chronic lymphocytic leukemia.

This chain uses TRBV9 with TRBJ1-5; no reliable D call. V was trimmed by 3 bases and J by 4 bases, leaving 14 bases between them. Germline V gene sequence: CDR1 SGDLS, CDR2 YYNGEE. The CDR3 loop spans 15 amino acids. CDR3: CASSASDTLNQPQHF. The CDR3 DNA is TGTGCCAGCAGCGCCAGTGACACGCTAAATCAGCCCCAGCATTTT.

V usage is TRBV11-2 and J usage is TRBJ1-2; a weak D match, TRBD1 (5 bases). Looked up from germline, CDR1 is SGHAT and CDR2 is FQNNGV. Trimming took off 0 bases at V and 7 bases at J, with 12 bases between the two ends. The CDR3 totals 14 residues. The CDR3 sequence: CASSLDPAGAGYTF. DNA of the CDR3: TGTGCCAGCAGCTTAGATCCCGCCGGGGCTGGCTACACCTTC.

This chain uses TRBV2 with TRBJ2-7; 10 nucleotides agree with TRBD1. Germline V gene sequence: CDR1 SNHLY, CDR2 FYNNEI. V lost 6 bases to trimming and J lost 1 base; unmatched junction nucleotides: 9. This CDR3 is 16 amino acids long. The CDR3 here is CASREPGQGFSYEQYF. For the CDR3, the DNA is TGTGCCAGCAGGGAACCGGGACAGGGGTTTTCCTACGAGCAGTACTTC.

The chain couples TRBV19 to TRBJ1-1, with D perhaps TRBD1 (5 bases). The length of the CDR3 is 11 residues. The V end lost 4 bases, the J end lost 8 bases, and 8 bases lay between the germline ends. Germline values: CDR1 LNHDA, CDR2 SQIVND (reference sequence). Written as DNA, the CDR3 is TGTGCCAGTAGTACTGGGGCAGAAGCTTTCTTT. Its protein is CASSTGAEAFF.